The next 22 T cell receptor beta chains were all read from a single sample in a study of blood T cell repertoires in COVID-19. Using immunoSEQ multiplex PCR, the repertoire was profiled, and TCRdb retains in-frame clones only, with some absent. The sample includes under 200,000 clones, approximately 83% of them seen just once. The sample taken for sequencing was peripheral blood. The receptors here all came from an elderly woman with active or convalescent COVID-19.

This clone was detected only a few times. CDR3 sequence reads: CASSQDLPGKPGEQFF. The CDR3, as DNA: TGTGCCAGCAGCCAAGATTTGCCGGGGAAGCCAGGTGAGCAGTTCTTC. The chain couples TRBV3-1 (or the pseudogene TRBV3-2) to TRBJ2-1, with D possibly being TRBD2 (5 bases). The length of the CDR3 is 16 residues. V lost 0 bases and J lost 9, with 18 bases in between. Germline CDR1 is LGHDT and CDR2 is YNNKEL (reference sequence).

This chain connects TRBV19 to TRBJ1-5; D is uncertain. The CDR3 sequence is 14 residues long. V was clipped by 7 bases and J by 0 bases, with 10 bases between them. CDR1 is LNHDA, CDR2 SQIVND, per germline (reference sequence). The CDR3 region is CASNLGDSNQPQHF. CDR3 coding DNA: TGTGCCAGTAATTTGGGAGATAGCAATCAGCCCCAGCATTTT.

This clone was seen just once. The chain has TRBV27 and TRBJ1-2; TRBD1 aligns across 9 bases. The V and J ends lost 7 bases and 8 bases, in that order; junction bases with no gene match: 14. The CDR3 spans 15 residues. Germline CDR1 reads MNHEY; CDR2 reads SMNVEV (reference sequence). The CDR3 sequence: CASKTLGTGQGGYTF. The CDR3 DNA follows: TGTGCCAGCAAAACCCTAGGGACAGGGCAGGGAGGCTACACCTTC.

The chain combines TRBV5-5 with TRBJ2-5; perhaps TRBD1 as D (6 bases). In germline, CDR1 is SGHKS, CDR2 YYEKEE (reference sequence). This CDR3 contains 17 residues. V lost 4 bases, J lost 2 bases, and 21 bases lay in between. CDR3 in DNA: TGTGCCAGCAGCCACCGACCTTTCGCAGGACAGCAAGAGACCCAGTACTTC. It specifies CASSHRPFAGQQETQYF.

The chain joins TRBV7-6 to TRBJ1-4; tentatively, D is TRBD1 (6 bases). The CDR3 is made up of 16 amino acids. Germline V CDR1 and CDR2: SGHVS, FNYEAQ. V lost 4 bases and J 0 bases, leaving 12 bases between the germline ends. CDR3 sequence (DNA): TGTGCCAGCAGCTCGACAGGTTATGCAACTAATGAAAAACTGTTTTTT. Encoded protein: CASSSTGYATNEKLFF. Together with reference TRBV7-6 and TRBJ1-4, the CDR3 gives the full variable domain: GAGVSQSPRYKVTKRGQDVALRCDPISGHVSLYWYRQALGQGPEFLTYFNYEAQQDKSGLPNDRFSAERPEGSISTLTIQRTEQRDSAMYRCASSSTGYATNEKLFFGSGTQLSVL.

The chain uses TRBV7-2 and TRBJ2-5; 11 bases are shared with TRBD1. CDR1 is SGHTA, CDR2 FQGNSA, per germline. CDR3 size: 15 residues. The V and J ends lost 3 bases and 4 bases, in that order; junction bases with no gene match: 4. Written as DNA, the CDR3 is TGTGCCAGCAGCTTCGGACAGGGGGCAGGAGAGACCCAGTACTTC. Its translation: CASSFGQGAGETQYF.

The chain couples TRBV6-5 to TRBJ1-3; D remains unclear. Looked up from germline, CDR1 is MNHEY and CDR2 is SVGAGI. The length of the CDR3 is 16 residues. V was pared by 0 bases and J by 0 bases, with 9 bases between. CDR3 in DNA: TGTGCCAGCAGTTACTCCACCGCGGGCTCTGGAAACACCATATATTTT. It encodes CASSYSTAGSGNTIYF.

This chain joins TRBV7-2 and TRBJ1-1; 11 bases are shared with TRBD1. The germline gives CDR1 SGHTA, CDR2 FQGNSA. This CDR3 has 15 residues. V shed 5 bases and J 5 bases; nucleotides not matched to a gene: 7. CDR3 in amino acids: CASSKRTGGWTEAFF. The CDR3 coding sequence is TGTGCCAGCAGCAAACGGACAGGGGGCTGGACTGAAGCTTTCTTT.

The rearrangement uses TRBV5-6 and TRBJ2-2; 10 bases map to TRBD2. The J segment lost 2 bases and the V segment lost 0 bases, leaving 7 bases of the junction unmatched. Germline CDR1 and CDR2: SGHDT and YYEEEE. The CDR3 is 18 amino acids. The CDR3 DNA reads TGTGCCAGCAGCTTGGGAGGTAGCGGGGGGCTCAACACCGGGGAGCTGTTTTTT. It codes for CASSLGGSGGLNTGELFF.

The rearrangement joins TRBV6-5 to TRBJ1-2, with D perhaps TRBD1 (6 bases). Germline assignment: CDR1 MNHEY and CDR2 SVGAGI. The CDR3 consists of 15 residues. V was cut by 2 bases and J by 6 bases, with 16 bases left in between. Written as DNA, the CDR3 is TGTGCCAGCAGTTACGGAGTGGGGCAGGGGAATGGCTACACCTTC. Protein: CASSYGVGQGNGYTF.

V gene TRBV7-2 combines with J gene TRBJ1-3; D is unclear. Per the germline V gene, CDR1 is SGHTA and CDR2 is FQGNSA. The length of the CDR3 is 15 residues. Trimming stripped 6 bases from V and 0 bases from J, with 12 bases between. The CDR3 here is CASRFTALSGNTIYF. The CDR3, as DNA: TGTGCCAGCAGATTCACAGCCCTCTCTGGAAACACCATATATTTT. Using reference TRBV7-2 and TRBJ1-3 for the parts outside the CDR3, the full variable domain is GAGVSQSPSNKVTEKGKDVELRCDPISGHTALYWYRQSLGQGLEFLIYFQGNSAPDKSGLPSDRFSAERTGGSVSTLTIQRTQQEDSAVYLCASRFTALSGNTIYFGEGSWLTVV.

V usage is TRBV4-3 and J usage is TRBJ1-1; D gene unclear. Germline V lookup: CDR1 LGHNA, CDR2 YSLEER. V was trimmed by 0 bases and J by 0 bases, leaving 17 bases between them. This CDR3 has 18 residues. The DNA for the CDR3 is TGCGCCAGCAGCCAAGAATTACTGGGGAGTGGGGTGAACACTGAAGCTTTCTTT. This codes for CASSQELLGSGVNTEAFF.

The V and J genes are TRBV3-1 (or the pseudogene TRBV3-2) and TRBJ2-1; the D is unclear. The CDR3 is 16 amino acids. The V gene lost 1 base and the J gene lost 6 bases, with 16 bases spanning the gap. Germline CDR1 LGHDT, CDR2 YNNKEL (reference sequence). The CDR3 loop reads CASSQAPIRPGNEQFF. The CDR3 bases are TGTGCCAGCAGCCAAGCCCCGATTAGACCGGGCAATGAGCAGTTCTTC.

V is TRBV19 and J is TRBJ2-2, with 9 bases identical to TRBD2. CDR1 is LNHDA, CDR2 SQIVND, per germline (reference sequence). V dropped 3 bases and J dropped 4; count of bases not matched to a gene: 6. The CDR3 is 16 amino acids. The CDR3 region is CASSIWAGGPTGELFF. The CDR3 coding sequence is TGTGCCAGTAGTATTTGGGCGGGGGGGCCCACCGGGGAGCTGTTTTTT.

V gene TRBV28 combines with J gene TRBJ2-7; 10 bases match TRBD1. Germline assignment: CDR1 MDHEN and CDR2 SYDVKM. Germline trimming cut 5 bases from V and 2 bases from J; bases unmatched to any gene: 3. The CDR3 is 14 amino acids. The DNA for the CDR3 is TGTGCCAGCAGTGCGGGACAGGGGCCCTACGAGCAGTACTTC. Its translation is CASSAGQGPYEQYF.

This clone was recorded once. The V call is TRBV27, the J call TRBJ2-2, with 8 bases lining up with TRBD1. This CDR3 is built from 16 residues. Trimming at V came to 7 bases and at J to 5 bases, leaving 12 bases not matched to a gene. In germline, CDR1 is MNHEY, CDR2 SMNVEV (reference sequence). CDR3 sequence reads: CASTSYRDRITGELFF. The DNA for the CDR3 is TGTGCCAGCACCTCGTACCGGGACAGGATAACCGGGGAGCTGTTTTTT.

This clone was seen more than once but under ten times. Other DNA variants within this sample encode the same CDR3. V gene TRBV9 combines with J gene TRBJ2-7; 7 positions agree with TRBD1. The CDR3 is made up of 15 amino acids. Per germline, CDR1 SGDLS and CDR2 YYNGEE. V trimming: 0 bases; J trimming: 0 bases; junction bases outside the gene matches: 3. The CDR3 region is CASSVDPGGSYEQYF. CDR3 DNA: TGTGCCAGCAGCGTAGATCCAGGGGGCTCCTACGAGCAGTACTTC.

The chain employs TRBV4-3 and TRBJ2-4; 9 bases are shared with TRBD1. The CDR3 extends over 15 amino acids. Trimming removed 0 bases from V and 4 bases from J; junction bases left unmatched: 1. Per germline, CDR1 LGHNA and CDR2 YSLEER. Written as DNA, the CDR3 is TGCGCCAGCAGCCAAGAGGGGACAGGGAAAAACATTCAGTACTTC. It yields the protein CASSQEGTGKNIQYF.

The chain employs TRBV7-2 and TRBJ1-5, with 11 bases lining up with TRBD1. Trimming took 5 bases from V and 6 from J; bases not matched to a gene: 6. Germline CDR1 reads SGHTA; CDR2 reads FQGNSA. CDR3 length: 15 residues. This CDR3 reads CASSVGQGASQPQHF. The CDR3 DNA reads TGTGCCAGCAGCGTTGGACAGGGGGCAAGTCAGCCCCAGCATTTT.

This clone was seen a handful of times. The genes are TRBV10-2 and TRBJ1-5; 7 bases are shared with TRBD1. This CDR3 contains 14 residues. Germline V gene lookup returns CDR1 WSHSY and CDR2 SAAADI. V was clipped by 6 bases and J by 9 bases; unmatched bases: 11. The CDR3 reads CASRDGTASRPQHF. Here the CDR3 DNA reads TGCGCCAGCAGAGATGGGACAGCGAGTCGGCCCCAGCATTTT.

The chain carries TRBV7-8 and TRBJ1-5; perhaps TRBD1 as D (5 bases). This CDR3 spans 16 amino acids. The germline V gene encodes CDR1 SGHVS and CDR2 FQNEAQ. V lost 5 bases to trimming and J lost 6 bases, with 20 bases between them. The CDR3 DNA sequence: TGTGCCAGCAGCGCCGGGGTCGGGGGATCGGGTCAGCCCCAGCATTTT. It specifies CASSAGVGGSGQPQHF.

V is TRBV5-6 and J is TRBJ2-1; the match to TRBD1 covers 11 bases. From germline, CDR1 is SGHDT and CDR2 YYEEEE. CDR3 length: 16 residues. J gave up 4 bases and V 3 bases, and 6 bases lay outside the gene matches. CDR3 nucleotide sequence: TGTGCCAGCAGCTCACTGGGGACAGGGGGGTACAATGAGCAGTTCTTC. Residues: CASSSLGTGGYNEQFF.